This note documents a single T cell receptor beta chain sequence. Its antigen is unknown. Generated by immunoSEQ multiplex PCR, the TCRdb table keeps only in-frame clones and is missing some. The data contain about 330,000 clones, approximately 87% of them singletons. Described treatment: around 19 received Ad26.COV2.S at low or high dose, single or two shots; several received placebo; per-sample allocation not given. After the first vaccine or placebo injection, samples were drawn on day 63. At a Boston site, the person donating was an adult of 18-55 years. Trimming took 4 bases from V and 7 from J, leaving 22 bases between them. CDR1 is LGHDT and CDR2 is YNNKEL in the germline V gene (reference sequence). The CDR3 has 16 residues. The sample is drawn from a study of Ad26.COV2.S vaccination and SARS-CoV-2 variants. Across the whole study: Donor joined the COV1001 Ad26.COV2.S trial arm. Points from the study as a whole: Breadth measured for non-spike TCRs was similar across vaccine and placebo recipients. Assessments of TCR breadth and depth may have underestimated the total T cell responses.

This sequence originates from a person aged 18-65 years who received the Ad26.COV2.S COVID-19 vaccine or a placebo. This sample comprised peripheral blood, obtained in a trial of Ad26.COV2.S vaccine versus placebo. The J gene is TRBJ1-2, the V gene TRBV3-1 (or the pseudogene TRBV3-2); D possibly corresponds to TRBD1 (5 bases). The CDR3 DNA reads as TGTGCCAGCAGCCGCTTGGGGACTTCTGTTGTGAGTGGCTACACCTTC. It encodes CASSRLGTSVVSGYTF.